This T cell receptor beta chain was identified in a study of CD8 T cells in ankylosing spondylitis. The CDR3 runs 14 residues. The V and J ends lost 0 bases and 7 bases respectively, with 16 bases between them. The V gene's germline CDR1 is DFQATT and CDR2 SNEGSKA (reference sequence). Study-wide findings and caveats: A number of the motif variants had already been described in reactive arthritis synovial fluid and blood. There was a TCR beta motif, made of eight highly homologous variants, that appeared characteristic of ankylosing spondylitis blood.

About this clonotype itself: Its target is not known.

Making the TCR beta libraries involved quantitative 5'-RACE with molecular barcodes. TCRdb re-called the 5' RACE reads with MiXCR, one entry per CDR3 protein. This sample yields 750,000 to 850,000 distinct CDR3 sequences, of which roughly 12% are seen a single time; under 0.6% belongs to the top ten. This TCR was sampled from a male donor with ankylosing spondylitis. This chain uses TRBV20-1 with TRBJ2-7, with TRBD1 as a possible D gene (7 bases). The sequenced material came from blood, either unsorted or a sorted T cell fraction (not recorded which). CDR3 bases: TGCAGTGCTAGAGATGCAGGGGGGTCAAATGAGCAGTACTTC. Translating it yields CSARDAGGSNEQYF.